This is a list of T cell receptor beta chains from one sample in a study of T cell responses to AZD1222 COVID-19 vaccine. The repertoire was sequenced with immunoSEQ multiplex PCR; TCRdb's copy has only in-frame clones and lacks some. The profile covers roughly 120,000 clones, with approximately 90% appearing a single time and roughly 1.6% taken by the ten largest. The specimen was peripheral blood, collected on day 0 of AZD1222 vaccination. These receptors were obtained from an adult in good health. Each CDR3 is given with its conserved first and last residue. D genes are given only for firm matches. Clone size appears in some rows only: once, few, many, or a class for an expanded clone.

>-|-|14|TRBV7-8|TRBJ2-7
CASSSQTGTYEQYF
TGTGCCAGCAGCTCTCAAACGGGAACCTACGAGCAGTACTTC
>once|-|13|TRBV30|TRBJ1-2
CAWRGQSIGGYTF
TGTGCCTGGAGGGGTCAAAGTATCGGAGGCTACACCTTC
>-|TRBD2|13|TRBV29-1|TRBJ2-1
CSVELRLAGGRIF
TGCAGCGTTGAACTAAGACTAGCGGGAGGGCGGATCTTC
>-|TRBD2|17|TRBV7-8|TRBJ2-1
CASSLGRTSGRSNEQFF
TGTGCCAGCAGCTTAGGGCGGACTAGCGGGAGGAGTAATGAGCAGTTCTTC
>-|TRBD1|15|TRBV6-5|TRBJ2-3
CASSFTDRYTDTQYF
TGTGCCAGCAGTTTCACGGACAGGTACACAGATACGCAGTATTTT
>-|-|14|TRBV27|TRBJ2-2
CASRGFVGSGELFF
TGTGCCAGCAGGGGCTTCGTGGGCTCCGGGGAGCTGTTTTTT
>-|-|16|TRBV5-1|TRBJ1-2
CASSLEGGRFNYGYTF
TGCGCCAGCAGCTTGGAAGGTGGCAGATTTAACTATGGCTACACCTTC
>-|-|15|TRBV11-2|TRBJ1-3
CASSFIGHSGNTIYF
TGTGCCAGCAGCTTTATAGGTCACTCTGGAAACACCATATATTTT
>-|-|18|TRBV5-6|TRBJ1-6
CASSLYSNSRGGNSPLHF
TGTGCCAGCAGCTTGTATTCTAACAGCCGGGGCGGTAATTCACCCCTCCACTTT
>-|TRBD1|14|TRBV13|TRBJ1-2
CASSLRDSIYGYTF
TGTGCCAGCAGCTTACGGGACAGCATTTATGGCTACACCTTC
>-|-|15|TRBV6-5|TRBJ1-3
CASSYSGASGNTIYF
TGTGCCAGCAGTTACTCGGGGGCTTCTGGAAACACCATATATTTT
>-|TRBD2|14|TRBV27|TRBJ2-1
CACQRSGRDHEQFF
TGTGCCTGCCAAAGGAGCGGGAGGGACCATGAGCAGTTCTTC
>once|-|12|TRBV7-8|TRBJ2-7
CASSGEYYEQYF
TGTGCCAGCAGCGGAGAGTACTACGAGCAGTACTTC
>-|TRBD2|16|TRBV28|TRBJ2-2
CASSFPLAVPPGELFF
TGTGCCAGCAGTTTCCCCCTAGCGGTGCCCCCCGGGGAGCTGTTTTTT
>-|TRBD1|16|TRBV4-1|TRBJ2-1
CASSLPSGTGYNEQFF
TGCGCCAGCAGCTTACCCTCCGGGACAGGGTACAATGAGCAGTTCTTC
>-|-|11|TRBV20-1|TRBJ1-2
CSARRSDGYTF
TGCAGTGCTAGAAGGAGTGATGGCTACACCTTC
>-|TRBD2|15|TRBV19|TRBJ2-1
CASSIELAGGQEQFF
TGTGCCAGTAGTATCGAACTAGCGGGGGGGCAGGAGCAGTTCTTC
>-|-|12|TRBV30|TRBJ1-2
CAWSGGSRGYTF
TGTGCCTGGAGTGGCGGGAGCCGTGGCTACACCTTC
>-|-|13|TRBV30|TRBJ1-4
CAWSETTNEKLFF
TGTGCCTGGAGCGAAACAACTAATGAAAAACTGTTTTTT
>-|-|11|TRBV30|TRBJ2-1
CAWRAGTDLFF
TGTGCCTGGAGGGCCGGGACGGACTTGTTCTTC
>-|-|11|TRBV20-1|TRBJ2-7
CSASSHGEQYF
TGCAGTGCTAGTTCGCACGGTGAGCAGTACTTC
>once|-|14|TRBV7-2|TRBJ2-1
CASSPRDFYNEQFF
TGTGCCAGCAGCCCGCGGGACTTTTACAATGAGCAGTTCTTC
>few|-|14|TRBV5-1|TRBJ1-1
CASSTDSMNTEAFF
TGCGCCAGCAGCACGGACAGTATGAACACTGAAGCTTTCTTT